This paragraph covers one T cell receptor (beta chain) sequence. Its antigen is not yet known. No clone much larger than this one lies a single base away; base qualities are absent. Library creation used the immunoSEQ multiplex PCR assay. TCRdb took this table from immuneACCESS and kept in-frame rearrangements with V and J called. Such tables lack part of the clones; where checked against another copy, unresolved V genes explain under half of the gap, and the rest is unexplained. In all, the sample holds 170,000 or so clones, and 90% of those were seen once. The ten largest clonotypes hold roughly 1.3% of the sample. The germline V gene (reference sequence) yields LGHDT for CDR1 and YNNKEL for CDR2. Deletion took 5 bases off V and 1 base off J, with a span of 8 bases between the germline ends. The CDR3 has 13 amino acids, counting the end cysteine and phenylalanine. The entry retains the CDR3 DNA only, 39 bases that are in frame from base 1.

The sample originates from a study of control samples from healthy donors and cancer patients (dated by TCRdb to 2020 to 2022). This sequence was found in a woman aged 50 to 65 in good health. The chain uses TRBV3-1 (or the pseudogene TRBV3-2) and TRBJ1-1; tentative D gene TRBD1, with 5 bases matching. The sample comprised blood. In nucleotide form, the sequence is TGTGCCAGCAGCTTCGGGGGGAACACTGAAGCTTTCTTT. Its protein reads: CASSFGGNTEAFF.